The subject of this entry is one T cell receptor (beta chain). The CDR3 consists of 13 residues. The J segment lost 6 bases and the V segment lost 7 bases, leaving 7 bases of the junction unmatched. With 10-nucleotide random UMIs included, cDNA was synthesized by 5'RACE. Each CDR3 protein is one row after TCRdb ran MiXCR on the 5' RACE reads. Of over 45,000 distinct CDR3 sequences in the sample, roughly 23% are singletons; the top ten hold 20% to 30%. The entry originates in a study of neurological immune-mediated disorders. Blood bank volunteers in Maryland, USA, served as healthy controls. The chain is built from TRBV12-3 or TRBV12-4 and TRBJ1-2; 8 bases agree with TRBD1. Sequencing was done on a sample of PBMCs. This TCR was recovered from a woman in her 70s in good health. The CDR3 region has the DNA TGTGCCAGCACCACAGGGGGTTTGAATGGCTACACCTTC. Its protein product is CASTTGGLNGYTF.